The entry below gives a single T cell receptor (beta chain) sequence along with its context. This clonotype qualifies as medium-sized (0.01 to 0.1%). Its specific antigen is unknown. No qualities accompany the bases; no much larger clone lies one base away. The data stem from a study of spatial heterogeneity in lung cancer (dated by TCRdb to the late 2010s). About the full investigation: More beta-chain than alpha-chain transcripts were consistently detected, likely reflecting higher beta-chain transcript abundance. In the raw uncorrected reads, each unique combination of TCR and UMI appeared on average more than ten times. Nonsynonymous mutation counts, determined by whole-exome sequencing of tumor tissue, were related to features of the TCR repertoire. TCR alpha and beta repertoires were quantitatively compared across multiple tumor regions, matched nontumor lung and blood in non-small cell lung cancer. Both alpha and beta chains were TCR-sequenced in approximately 200 tumor regions, under 85 matched nontumor lung samples and 55 to 60 PBMC samples obtained at surgery. Broader findings and caveats from the paper: Confirming at a functional level the hypothesis that regional TCRs recognize regional mutations was considered to require additional single-cell paired TCR alpha and beta sequencing.

The time point tag for this specimen amounts to: sample taken at primary tumor resection. Without any cell sorting, TCR sequencing was performed on whole RNA extracted either from tumor and nontumor lung tissue or from cryopreserved PBMC samples. Donors were under 95 patients with early-stage, untreated non-small cell lung cancer from the lung TRACERx cohort. Only patients for whom sufficient RNA was available from at least two tumor regions were selected for TCR sequencing. Tumor and adjacent nontumor lung specimens were reviewed by a lung pathologist before selection. Libraries were made using 5' RACE. The instrument was a NextSeq 500. In the TCR library protocol, a unique molecular identifier was attached to each TCR cDNA molecule so that PCR and sequencing errors could be corrected. For the original study's pipeline: TCR identification, UMI-based error correction and CDR3 extraction were performed with Decombinator tools. Expanded TCRs were defined as those above a frequency of 2 per 1,000, corresponding to the top 1% of the tumor frequency distribution. Renyi diversity was computed with the R vegan package after each repertoire had been subsampled 100 times to 5,000 TCRs. CDR3 similarity networks were constructed using string-kernel similarity of amino acid triplets, with links drawn between CDR3s whose pairwise similarity was above 0.82. The public reads were reanalyzed by TCRdb: fastp trimming at Q25, MiXCR alignment, in-frame beta chains only. A single entry per CDR3 protein holds the most common genes and DNA from its merged rows. Here the V and J calls rest on TCRdb's processing, not on the authors' analysis. Present in this sample are more than 9,000 distinct CDR3 sequences, approximately 6.2% of which were seen just once. The top ten hold about a tenth of the sample.

The CDR3 spans 16 residues, from the cysteine through the phenylalanine. Just CDR3 DNA is preserved here, 48 bases in frame from base 1. Trimming at the junction amounts to 6 bases on V and 3 bases on J, and the germline ends lie 20 bases apart. The sequenced sample was normal lung tissue next to the tumor, obtained at surgery. This chain joins TRBV12-3 or TRBV12-4 to TRBJ1-2; TRBD1 is a possible D gene, resting on 5 matching bases. The TCR originated in a male donor with early-stage non-small cell lung cancer. The nucleotides are TGTGCCAGCAGAAGATCCCGAGGGGAAGGGGACTATGGCTACACCTTC. The translation is CASRRSRGEGDYGYTF.